The clone carrying this T cell receptor (beta chain) is medium-sized. The record originates from a study of blood T cell repertoires in COVID-19. For the study at large: Sites in the United States, Italy and Spain provided acute and convalescent COVID-19 samples. T cells, B-cell-depleted T cells, or PBMCs supplied cDNA or gDNA.

In the study's own analysis: Nucleated cell counts were estimated from reference gene primer amplification. Clones were sequenced by immunoSEQ multiplex PCR, and TCRdb holds only the in-frame ones, with some missing. D and trimming come from the DNA, and the V and J calls and clone size come from that table. Of under 300,000 clones in the sample, around 86% were seen once. CDR1 and CDR2 from the germline V gene are SGDLS and YYNGEE. The CDR3 has 17 amino acids. V shed 5 bases, J shed 0 bases, and the junction held 9 bases outside the gene matches. Sequenced sample: peripheral blood. The clonotype comes from a man aged 25 to 40 who had recovered from COVID-19. This rearrangement joins TRBV9 to TRBJ2-1, with TRBD2 matching over 9 bases. The CDR3 DNA reads as TGTGCCAGCAGGGGACTAGCCTTCGGGGTCTCCTACAATGAGCAGTTCTTC. Its protein product is CASRGLAFGVSYNEQFF.